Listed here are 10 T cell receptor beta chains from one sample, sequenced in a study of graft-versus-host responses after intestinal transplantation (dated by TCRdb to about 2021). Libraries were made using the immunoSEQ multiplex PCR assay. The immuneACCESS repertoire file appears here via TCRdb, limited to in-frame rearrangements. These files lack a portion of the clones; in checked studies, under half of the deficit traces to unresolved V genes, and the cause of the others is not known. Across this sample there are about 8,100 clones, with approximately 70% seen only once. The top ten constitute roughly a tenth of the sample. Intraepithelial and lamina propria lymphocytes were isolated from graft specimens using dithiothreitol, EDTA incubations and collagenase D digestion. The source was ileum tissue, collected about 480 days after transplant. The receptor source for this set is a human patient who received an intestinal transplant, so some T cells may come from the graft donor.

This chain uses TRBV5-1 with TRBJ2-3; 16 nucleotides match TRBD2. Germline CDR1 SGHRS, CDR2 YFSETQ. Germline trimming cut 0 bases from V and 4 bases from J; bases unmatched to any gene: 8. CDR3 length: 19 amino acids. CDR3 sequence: CASSLAGLAGGPRSDTQYF. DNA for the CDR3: TGCGCCAGCAGCTTGGCGGGACTAGCGGGGGGGCCGAGGTCAGATACGCAGTATTTT.

The CDR3 DNA reads TGTGCCAGCTCTTCCGGGACAGGGGACTACGAGCAGTACTTC. It codes for CASSSGTGDYEQYF. The rearrangement links TRBV6-5 to TRBJ2-7, with 10 nucleotides matching TRBD1. Germline V gives CDR1 MNHEY, CDR2 SVGAGI. The junction had 7 bases not matched to a gene; V was cut back by 8 bases and J by 3 bases. The CDR3 is 14 residues long.

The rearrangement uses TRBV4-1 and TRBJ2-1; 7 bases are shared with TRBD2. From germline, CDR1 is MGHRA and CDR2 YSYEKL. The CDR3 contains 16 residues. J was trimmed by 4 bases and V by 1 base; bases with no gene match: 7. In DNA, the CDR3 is TGCGCCAGCAGCCAAGTCTTGGGACTAACTTACAATGAGCAGTTCTTC. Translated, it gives CASSQVLGLTYNEQFF.

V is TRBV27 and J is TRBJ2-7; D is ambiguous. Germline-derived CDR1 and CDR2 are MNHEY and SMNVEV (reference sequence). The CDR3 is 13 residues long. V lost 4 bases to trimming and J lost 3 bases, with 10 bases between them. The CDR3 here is CASSYGRYYEQYF. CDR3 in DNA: TGTGCCAGCAGTTACGGACGCTACTACGAGCAGTACTTC.

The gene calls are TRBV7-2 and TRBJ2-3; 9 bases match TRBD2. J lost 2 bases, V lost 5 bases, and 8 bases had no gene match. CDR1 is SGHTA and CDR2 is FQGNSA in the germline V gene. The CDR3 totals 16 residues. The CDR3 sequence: CASSGVAGVYTDTQYF. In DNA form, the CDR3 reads TGTGCCAGCAGCGGAGTAGCGGGGGTGTACACAGATACGCAGTATTTT.

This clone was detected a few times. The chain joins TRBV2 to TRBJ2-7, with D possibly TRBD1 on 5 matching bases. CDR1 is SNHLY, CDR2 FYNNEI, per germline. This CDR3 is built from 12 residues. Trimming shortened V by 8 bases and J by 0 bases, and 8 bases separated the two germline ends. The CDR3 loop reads CASQGLSYEQYF. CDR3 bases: TGTGCCAGCCAGGGTCTCTCCTACGAGCAGTACTTC. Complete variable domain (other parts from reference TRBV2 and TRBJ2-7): EPEVTQTPSHQVTQMGQEVILRCVPISNHLYFYWYRQILGQKVEFLVSFYNNEISEKSEIFDDQFSVERPDGSNFTLKIRSTKLEDSAMYFCASQGLSYEQYFGPGTRLTVT.

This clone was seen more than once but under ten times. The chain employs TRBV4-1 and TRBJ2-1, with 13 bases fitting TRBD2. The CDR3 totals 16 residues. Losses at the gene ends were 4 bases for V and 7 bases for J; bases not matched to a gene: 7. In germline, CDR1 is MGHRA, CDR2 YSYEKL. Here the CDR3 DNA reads TGCGCCAGCAGCCCATTACTAGCGGGGGGGCAGAATGAGCAGTTCTTC. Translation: CASSPLLAGGQNEQFF.

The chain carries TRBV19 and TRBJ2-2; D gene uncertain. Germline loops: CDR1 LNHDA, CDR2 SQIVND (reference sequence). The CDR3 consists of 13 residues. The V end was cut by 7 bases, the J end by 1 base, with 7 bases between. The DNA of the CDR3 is TGTGCCAGTACCGGTCTGAACACCGGGGAGCTGTTTTTT. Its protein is CASTGLNTGELFF. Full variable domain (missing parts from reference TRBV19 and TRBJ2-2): DGGITQSPKYLFRKEGQNVTLSCEQNLNHDAMYWYRQDPGQGLRLIYYSQIVNDFQKGDIAEGYSVSREKKESFPLTVTSAQKNPTAFYLCASTGLNTGELFFGEGSRLTVL.

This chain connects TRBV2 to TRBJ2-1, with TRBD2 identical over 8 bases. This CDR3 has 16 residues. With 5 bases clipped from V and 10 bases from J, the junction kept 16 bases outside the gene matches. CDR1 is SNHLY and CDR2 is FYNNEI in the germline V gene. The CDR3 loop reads CASSLEGGGSLGEQFF. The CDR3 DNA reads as TGTGCCAGCAGTCTGGAGGGCGGGGGGTCCCTTGGGGAGCAGTTCTTC.

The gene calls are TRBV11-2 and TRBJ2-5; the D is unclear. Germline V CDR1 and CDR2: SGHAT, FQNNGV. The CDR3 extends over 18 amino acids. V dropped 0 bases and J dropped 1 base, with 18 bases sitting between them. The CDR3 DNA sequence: TGTGCCAGCAGCTTAGATCGGGTAGGGCAGTACTTCCAAGAGACCCAGTACTTC. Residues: CASSLDRVGQYFQETQYF.